The present TCR beta chain was sequenced within a study of T cell repertoires and Cas9 in healthy adults. Overall study: Characterization of SpCas9-reactive CD4 and CD8 T cells covered multi-effector potency, cytotoxicity and lineage. Study-wide points: SpCas9-reactive regulatory T cells reportedly mitigated SpCas9-reactive effector T cells in vitro.

This clone was observed once. Its antigen is still unknown. After removal of 4 bases from V and 4 bases from J, the junction contained 4 bases not matched to a gene. CDR1 and CDR2 (germline): LNHNV, YYDKDF (reference sequence). The CDR3 loop spans 14 amino acids. Sequencing used immunoSEQ multiplex PCR; TCRdb keeps in-frame clones, though not all of them. Of roughly 14,000 clones listed, 89% are singletons. The clonotype was recovered from a human donor in good health. The sample comprised Tregs (CD4+, CD25+, CD127-, CD137-, CD154-) from PBMCs; culture status not recorded. The chain recombines TRBV15 with TRBJ2-3, with 8 bases that match TRBD1. The CDR3 loop is CATSKLQGADTQYF. CDR3 DNA: TGTGCCACCAGCAAATTACAGGGGGCAGATACGCAGTATTTT.